The 30 T cell receptor beta chains below were found in one sample sequenced in a study of blood T cells in healthy people across ages (dated by TCRdb to about 2015). Receptors were amplified or captured by 5' RACE. Sequenced using an Illumina HiSeq 2500. The second PCR ran for about 6 to 12 cycles and used a J-beta primer mix along with a sample-barcoded 5' primer. TCRdb cleaned the public reads at Q25 with fastp, built clones with MiXCR and kept in-frame beta chains. Records with the same CDR3 protein are collapsed into one entry carrying the most frequent genes and DNA. For this sample the table gives hundreds of thousands of distinct CDR3 sequences, of which 53% were detected only once. Roughly 37% of the sample lies in the top ten. Sequences were obtained from blood. These receptors were obtained from an elderly man in good health.

The chain links TRBV6-5 to TRBJ1-1; a possible D gene is TRBD1 (5 bases). The CDR3 contains 12 residues. Trimming removed 6 bases from V and 6 bases from J, with 11 bases in between. Germline assignment: CDR1 MNHEY and CDR2 SVGAGI. CDR3 coding DNA: TGTGCCAGCAGCCGGGGGAAAGCTGAAGCTTTCTTT. Translation: CASSRGKAEAFF.

V and J are TRBV29-1 and TRBJ1-2; D unresolved. The V end lost 0 bases, the J end lost 5 bases, and 13 bases lay between the germline ends. The length of the CDR3 is 14 residues. Germline values: CDR1 SQVTM, CDR2 ANQGSEA. The CDR3 spells CSVEDQLGVYGYTF. The CDR3 nucleotides are TGCAGCGTTGAAGATCAGCTTGGGGTTTATGGCTACACCTTC.

The chain combines TRBV20-1 with TRBJ2-1; D is possibly TRBD1 or TRBD2 (5 bases each). V was pared by 3 bases and J by 6 bases, with 21 bases between. The CDR3 sequence is 16 residues long. Germline V gene data show CDR1 as DFQATT and CDR2 as SNEGSKA (reference sequence). For the CDR3, the DNA is TGCAGTGCTAGTAACGGGGCAAGAAAATTTCTCAATGAGCAGTTCTTC. Protein: CSASNGARKFLNEQFF.

This chain uses TRBV6-2 or TRBV6-3 with TRBJ1-1; D unresolved. The V end was cut by 7 bases, the J end by 0 bases, with 12 bases between. The CDR3 runs to 14 residues. Looked up from germline, CDR1 is MNHEY and CDR2 is SVGEGT. CDR3 region: CASKPTWLNTEAFF. Here the CDR3 DNA reads TGTGCCAGCAAGCCGACATGGCTGAACACTGAAGCTTTCTTT.

The chain links TRBV12-3 or TRBV12-4 to TRBJ1-3, with D hard to call. This CDR3 comprises 13 residues. V was trimmed by 6 bases and J by 0 bases, leaving 6 bases between them. The CDR3, as DNA: TGTGCCAGCAGCCCGTACTCTGGAAACACCATATATTTT. It translates to CASSPYSGNTIYF.

V gene TRBV20-1 combines with J gene TRBJ2-7; D might be TRBD1 (8 bases). Germline V gene lookup returns CDR1 DFQATT and CDR2 SNEGSKA (reference sequence). The CDR3 covers 14 residues. V was shortened by 1 base and J by 7 bases, with 17 bases between the two germline ends. CDR3 DNA: TGCAGTGCTAGAGCCCCCGGACAGGGAGGGGAGCAGTACTTC. This gives the protein CSARAPGQGGEQYF.

CDR3 sequence (DNA): TGTGCCAGCAGGACTAGCGGGAGGATGGAGACCCAGTACTTC. Translation: CASRTSGRMETQYF. V usage is TRBV6-5 and J usage is TRBJ2-5, with TRBD2 matching over 13 bases. The CDR3 sequence is 14 residues long. J was trimmed by 5 bases and V by 6 bases; bases with no gene match: 3. Germline CDR1 MNHEY, CDR2 SVGAGI.

V and J are TRBV7-8 and TRBJ1-2; D is possibly TRBD1 (5 bases). V was trimmed by 6 bases and J by 6 bases, leaving 11 bases between them. The CDR3 is 12 residues long. Germline CDR1 and CDR2: SGHVS and FQNEAQ. The CDR3 nucleotides read TGTGCCAGCAGGGGCTCAGGGCATGGCTACACCTTC. Protein: CASRGSGHGYTF.

The genes are TRBV7-9 and TRBJ1-2, with 9 bases fitting TRBD1. CDR1 and CDR2 (germline): SEHNR, FQNEAQ (reference sequence). V shed 5 bases and J 5 bases; nucleotides not matched to a gene: 6. The CDR3 sequence is 14 residues long. The CDR3 DNA reads TGTGCCAGCAGCCCCGCCGGGACAGGGTATGGCTACACCTTC. Protein sequence: CASSPAGTGYGYTF.

The chain combines TRBV28 with TRBJ1-2; D ambiguous. This CDR3 region has 13 residues. Trimming pared 6 bases from V and 0 bases from J, leaving 8 bases between. From germline, CDR1 is MDHEN and CDR2 SYDVKM. CDR3 DNA sequence: TGTGCCAGCAGGGGCAGCACTAACTATGGCTACACCTTC. It is translated as CASRGSTNYGYTF.

V and J are TRBV6-5 and TRBJ2-7, with 8 bases aligning to TRBD2. The CDR3 is made up of 15 amino acids. The trim removed 3 bases at V and 0 bases at J, leaving 4 bases unmatched. The V gene's germline CDR1 is MNHEY and CDR2 SVGAGI. In DNA form, the CDR3 reads TGTGCCAGCAGTTATCCCAGCGGGAGCTCCTACGAGCAGTACTTC. Translation gives CASSYPSGSSYEQYF.

V gene TRBV6-5 combines with J gene TRBJ2-7; tentatively, D is TRBD2 (5 bases). Gene TRBJ2-5 matches the end of the DNA better, so the J call may be wrong. Germline V CDR1 and CDR2: MNHEY, SVGAGI. The CDR3 runs to 12 residues. CDR3 protein: CASSGPSGTQYF. DNA for the CDR3: TGTGCCAGCAGCGGGCCCAGCGGGACCCAGTACTTC.

This clonotype was picked up a small number of times. CDR3: CASSEAGPQETQYF. The CDR3 DNA reads as TGCGCCAGCAGCGAAGCAGGGCCTCAAGAGACCCAGTACTTC. The genes are TRBV5-1 and TRBJ2-5, with D possibly matching TRBD1 (5 bases). Between the trimmed V and J ends, which lost 4 bases and 2 bases, there was a span of 12 bases. Germline V gene data show CDR1 as SGHRS and CDR2 as YFSETQ. The CDR3 runs 14 residues.

V and J are TRBV5-1 and TRBJ2-6; 10 nucleotides agree with TRBD1. The germline CDR1 and CDR2 sequences are SGHRS and YFSETQ. Losses at the gene ends were 3 bases for V and 2 bases for J; bases not matched to a gene: 2. The CDR3 is 16 amino acids. CDR3 bases: TGCGCCAGCAGCTCCGGGACAGGGGCTGGGGCCAACGTCCTGACTTTC. This translates into CASSSGTGAGANVLTF.

CDR3 sequence (DNA): TGTGCCACCAGTGTTGTAGCGGGAGGGCGATACGAGCAGTACTTC. It is translated as CATSVVAGGRYEQYF. The chain has TRBV24-1 and TRBJ2-7, with 11 bases matching TRBD2. CDR3 length: 15 residues. Germline loops: CDR1 KGHDR, CDR2 SFDVKD. The ends lost 5 bases at V and 4 bases at J; junction bases unmatched: 6.

The J gene is TRBJ2-5, the V gene TRBV25-1; 8 nucleotides align to TRBD1. CDR3 size: 17 residues. Trimming took 5 bases from V and 3 from J; bases not matched to a gene: 14. Germline V lookup: CDR1 MGHDK, CDR2 SYGVNS. The CDR3 DNA is TGTGCCAGCAGTCCCCCTGTCCGGACAGGGTCTAAAGAGACCCAGTACTTC. Its translation: CASSPPVRTGSKETQYF.

The V call is TRBV7-9, the J call TRBJ2-7; 7 bases are a match to TRBD2. Germline CDR1 and CDR2: SEHNR and FQNEAQ (reference sequence). The V and J ends lost 3 bases and 5 bases, in that order; junction bases with no gene match: 7. The CDR3 is made up of 14 amino acids. The CDR3 DNA reads as TGTGCCAGCAGCTTTACGGGAGGTCGCAACGAGCAGTACTTC. Translated: CASSFTGGRNEQYF.

The V and J genes are TRBV6-2 or TRBV6-3 and TRBJ2-5; D might be TRBD1 (6 bases). The J call may be faulty, since TRBJ2-7 better matches the DNA end. Germline loops: CDR1 MNHEY, CDR2 SVGEGT. This CDR3 contains 14 residues. The CDR3 region has the DNA TGTGCCAGCAGTTACTCGGGGGCCGCCGGCGAGCAGTACTTC. Amino acids: CASSYSGAAGEQYF.

The chain uses TRBV10-3 and TRBJ2-1; 7 positions agree with TRBD1. The germline V gene encodes CDR1 ENHRY and CDR2 SYGVKD. Germline trimming cut 8 bases from V and 9 bases from J; bases unmatched to any gene: 7. The CDR3 is made up of 12 amino acids. CDR3: CAIGKGALEQFF. CDR3 sequence (DNA): TGTGCCATCGGCAAGGGGGCGCTTGAGCAGTTCTTC.

This clonotype showed up just a few times. The genes are TRBV18 and TRBJ2-7; D could derive from TRBD1 or TRBD2 (5 bases each). This CDR3 has 14 amino acids. Germline CDR1 is KGHSH and CDR2 is LQKENI. V shed 3 bases and J shed 2 bases, with 11 bases lying between them. The CDR3 region is CASSPSRDAYEQYF. CDR3 DNA sequence: TGTGCCAGCTCACCGTCAAGGGACGCCTACGAGCAGTACTTC.

In its sample, this clonotype was seen a few times. The chain uses TRBV29-1 and TRBJ2-5; no clear D. V dropped 4 bases and J dropped 5 bases, with 14 bases sitting between them. The germline gives CDR1 SQVTM, CDR2 ANQGSEA. The CDR3 has 13 amino acids. CDR3 in amino acids: CSVVVAGRETQYF. The DNA for the CDR3 is TGCAGCGTTGTGGTGGCTGGGCGGGAGACCCAGTACTTC.

The rearrangement joins TRBV9 to TRBJ2-5, with 10 bases lining up with TRBD2. The DNA end is more similar to TRBJ2-7, so the J call may be wrong. The germline V gene encodes CDR1 SGDLS and CDR2 YYNGEE. The CDR3 has 16 residues. CDR3 loop: CASSVAASGSSYEQYF. In DNA form, the CDR3 reads TGTGCCAGCAGCGTAGCGGCTAGCGGGAGTAGCTACGAGCAGTACTTC.

V is TRBV5-6 and J is TRBJ1-4, with 9 bases lining up with TRBD1. CDR1 and CDR2 (germline): SGHDT, YYEEEE. The V and J ends lost 0 bases and 7 bases, in that order; junction bases with no gene match: 1. The CDR3 contains 14 residues. CDR3 amino acids: CASSLEGQGEKLFF. The DNA for the CDR3 is TGTGCCAGCAGCTTGGAGGGACAGGGTGAAAAACTGTTTTTT.

This clonotype appeared a few times. This chain links TRBV9 with TRBJ2-1, with a tentative D call TRBD2 (5 bases). Germline V gives CDR1 SGDLS, CDR2 YYNGEE. The germline V and J ends were trimmed by 4 bases and 0 bases, with 17 bases remaining between them. CDR3 size: 17 residues. In nucleotides, the CDR3 is TGTGCCAGCAGCCCCCAAGCTGGGAGTCGCTCCTACAATGAGCAGTTCTTC. Protein sequence: CASSPQAGSRSYNEQFF.

The chain has TRBV9 and TRBJ2-1; possibly TRBD2 for D (6 bases). The DNA end is a closer match to TRBJ2-7, so the J assignment may be wrong. CDR3 length equals 16 residues. Per the germline V gene, CDR1 is SGDLS and CDR2 is YYNGEE. CDR3 amino acids: CASSVVPGASYNEQYF. DNA for the CDR3: TGTGCCAGCAGCGTAGTTCCGGGAGCCTCCTACAATGAGCAGTACTTC.

The rearrangement uses TRBV11-2 and TRBJ2-7; maybe TRBD2 (5 bases). In germline, CDR1 is SGHAT, CDR2 FQNNGV. Trimming shortened V by 1 base and J by 2 bases, and 12 bases separated the two germline ends. The CDR3 is made up of 15 amino acids. DNA of the CDR3: TGTGCCAGCAGCTTAGCCCGCGGGCAGGCCTACGAGCAGTACTTC. Translating gives CASSLARGQAYEQYF.

CDR3 residues: CASSRALEQPQHF. In DNA form, the CDR3 reads TGTGCCAGCAGTCGGGCCCTTGAACAGCCCCAGCATTTT. This sequence joins TRBV2 and TRBJ1-5; D is unclear. Germline V CDR1 and CDR2: SNHLY, FYNNEI. The V end lost 5 bases, the J end lost 7 bases, and 12 bases lay between the germline ends. There are 13 residues in the CDR3.

This sequence joins TRBV5-1 and TRBJ2-5; TRBD2 is a possible D gene (5 bases). Germline lookup yields CDR1 SGHRS and CDR2 YFSETQ. The CDR3 is made up of 15 amino acids. V lost 2 bases and J 0 bases, leaving 11 bases between the germline ends. CDR3 in DNA: TGCGCCAGCAGCTTTTCCGGACTCCACCAAGAGACCCAGTACTTC. As protein: CASSFSGLHQETQYF. Based on the CDR3 plus reference TRBV5-1 and TRBJ2-5, the full variable domain is KAGVTQTPRYLIKTRGQQVTLSCSPISGHRSVSWYQQTPGQGLQFLFEYFSETQRNKGNFPGRFSGRQFSNSRSEMNVSTLELGDSALYLCASSFSGLHQETQYFGPGTRLLVL.

This clonotype was detected a few times. The rearrangement links TRBV29-1 to TRBJ2-7; D may be TRBD2 (5 bases). This CDR3 has 15 amino acids. Trimming took 4 bases from V and 3 from J, leaving 19 bases between them. The V gene's germline CDR1 is SQVTM and CDR2 ANQGSEA. The CDR3 loop reads CSVVNYRGNLYEQYF. The CDR3 nucleotides read TGCAGCGTTGTAAATTATCGGGGTAACCTCTACGAGCAGTACTTC.

This clonotype was seen repeatedly, ten times or more. The V gene is TRBV14, the J gene TRBJ1-4; D unresolved. The CDR3 consists of 13 residues. Germline V gene sequence: CDR1 SGHDN, CDR2 FVKESK. With 0 bases removed from V and 10 bases from J, the gap between germline ends came to 9 bases. The CDR3 bases are TGTGCCAGCAGCCAAGATTACTCACGAAAACTGTTTTTT. It codes for CASSQDYSRKLFF.